This TCR beta chain derives from a study of blood T cell repertoires in COVID-19. Study in general: Samples representing acute and convalescent COVID-19 were sourced from the United States, Italy and Spain.

Repertoires were generated with immunoSEQ multiplex PCR, while TCRdb's copy carries only in-frame clones and drops some. The sample records around 130,000 clones, around 81% being singletons. The sequenced sample was peripheral blood. The TCR sequence derives from a human donor in a cohort sampled during active COVID-19.

CDR3: CASSPGTSGSSYNEQFF. The CDR3 bases are TGTGCCAGCAGCCCGGGGACTAGCGGAAGCTCCTACAATGAGCAGTTCTTC. This chain links TRBV7-3 with TRBJ2-1; 11 positions agree with TRBD2. CDR3 length: 17 amino acids. V was pared by 5 bases and J by 0 bases, with 6 bases of the junction left unmatched. Germline V gives CDR1 SGHTA, CDR2 FQGTGA.